The rows below give T cell receptor beta chains drawn from one sample of a study of PD-1 blockade in classical Hodgkin lymphoma. Sequencing used immunoSEQ multiplex PCR; TCRdb keeps in-frame clones, though not all of them. This table has some 19,000 clones, about 88% appearing once. Source: peripheral blood mononuclear cells (PBMCs), taken at baseline. The receptors derive from a human donor with classical Hodgkin lymphoma. The CDR3 runs from the conserved cysteine through the conserved F or W. The D gene is left open where the match is weak. Clone size is shown for a subset of rows, as once, few, many or a class of expanded clone.

v_call: TRBV18
j_call: TRBJ2-5
d_call: TRBD1
clone_size: NA
cdr3_length: 18
cdr3_nt: TGTGCCAGCTCACCAGGATTAGGGACAGGGCCAACGAGGGAGACCCAGTACTTC
cdr3_aa: CASSPGLGTGPTRETQYF

v_call: TRBV4-2
j_call: TRBJ2-7
d_call: NA
clone_size: NA
cdr3_length: 14
cdr3_nt: TGTGCCAGCAGCCCGGGGGTAGCGCCCTACGAGCAGTACTTC
cdr3_aa: CASSPGVAPYEQYF

v_call: TRBV11-2
j_call: TRBJ2-5
d_call: NA
clone_size: NA
cdr3_length: 14
cdr3_nt: TGTGCCAGCGGTACAAGGGGGGCTGGGGAGACCCAGTACTTC
cdr3_aa: CASGTRGAGETQYF

v_call: TRBV6-5
j_call: TRBJ1-2
d_call: TRBD1
clone_size: NA
cdr3_length: 15
cdr3_nt: TGTGCCAGCAGTTACTCCCAGGGGGAATACTATGGCTACACCTTC
cdr3_aa: CASSYSQGEYYGYTF

v_call: TRBV6-6
j_call: TRBJ2-7
d_call: TRBD1
clone_size: NA
cdr3_length: 14
cdr3_nt: TGTGCCAGCAGTTACCCAGGGGGTTCCTACGAGCAGTACTTC
cdr3_aa: CASSYPGGSYEQYF

v_call: TRBV7-2
j_call: TRBJ1-3
d_call: NA
clone_size: NA
cdr3_length: 14
cdr3_nt: TGTGCCAGCAGCACAGGCCCAACGGGAAACACCATATATTTT
cdr3_aa: CASSTGPTGNTIYF

v_call: TRBV11-2
j_call: TRBJ1-1
d_call: NA
clone_size: NA
cdr3_length: 12
cdr3_nt: TGTGCCAGCAGCCCCTCTGGGAGAGAAGCTTTCTTT
cdr3_aa: CASSPSGREAFF

v_call: TRBV19
j_call: TRBJ2-3
d_call: NA
clone_size: few
cdr3_length: 16
cdr3_nt: TGTGCCAGTAGTTCCCAGGCCGCCGCCCTCTCAGATACGCAGTATTTT
cdr3_aa: CASSSQAAALSDTQYF

v_call: TRBV7-3
j_call: TRBJ2-3
d_call: NA
clone_size: NA
cdr3_length: 15
cdr3_nt: TGTGCCAGCAGCTTAATGGGCGAATACACAGATACGCAGTATTTT
cdr3_aa: CASSLMGEYTDTQYF

v_call: TRBV10-3
j_call: TRBJ2-3
d_call: NA
clone_size: NA
cdr3_length: 16
cdr3_nt: TGTGCCATCAGTGAGGCCAGAAGCCTTAGCACAGATACGCAGTATTTT
cdr3_aa: CAISEARSLSTDTQYF

v_call: TRBV2
j_call: TRBJ2-1
d_call: NA
clone_size: NA
cdr3_length: 15
cdr3_nt: TGTGCCAGCAGTGAATCGGACGGAACATACAATGAGCAGTTCTTC
cdr3_aa: CASSESDGTYNEQFF

v_call: TRBV6-5
j_call: TRBJ1-3
d_call: NA
clone_size: NA
cdr3_length: 15
cdr3_nt: TGTGCCAGCACCAGATCGGGGGTCTCTGGAAACACCATATATTTT
cdr3_aa: CASTRSGVSGNTIYF

v_call: TRBV9
j_call: TRBJ2-2
d_call: NA
clone_size: few
cdr3_length: 11
cdr3_nt: TGTGCCAGCAGCGTACCCGGGGAGCTGTTTTTT
cdr3_aa: CASSVPGELFF

v_call: TRBV14
j_call: TRBJ2-3
d_call: NA
clone_size: NA
cdr3_length: 15
cdr3_nt: TGTGCCAGCAGCCCTTCCGGGCCACAGAGGGATACGCAGTATTTT
cdr3_aa: CASSPSGPQRDTQYF

v_call: TRBV2
j_call: TRBJ1-5
d_call: TRBD1
clone_size: NA
cdr3_length: 14
cdr3_nt: TGTGCCAGCAGCGACCAGGGGGCAAGACAGCCCCAGCATTTT
cdr3_aa: CASSDQGARQPQHF

v_call: TRBV2
j_call: TRBJ2-5
d_call: NA
clone_size: NA
cdr3_length: 16
cdr3_nt: TGTGCCAGCAGCCTGGCTGATCTTAGGGTGGAAGAGACCCAGTACTTC
cdr3_aa: CASSLADLRVEETQYF

v_call: TRBV19
j_call: TRBJ1-5
d_call: TRBD1
clone_size: NA
cdr3_length: 14
cdr3_nt: TGTGCCAGTAGTATGCAGGGGGAGGTTCAGCCCCAGCATTTT
cdr3_aa: CASSMQGEVQPQHF

v_call: TRBV9
j_call: TRBJ2-3
d_call: TRBD2
clone_size: NA
cdr3_length: 15
cdr3_nt: TGTGCCAGCAGTTTAGCGGGGAGAAGCACAGATACGCAGTATTTT
cdr3_aa: CASSLAGRSTDTQYF

v_call: TRBV4-1
j_call: TRBJ1-1
d_call: NA
clone_size: NA
cdr3_length: 15
cdr3_nt: TGCGCCAGCAGCCAAGAATTACAGGCGAACACTGAAGCTTTCTTT
cdr3_aa: CASSQELQANTEAFF

v_call: TRBV6-6
j_call: TRBJ1-1
d_call: NA
clone_size: NA
cdr3_length: 15
cdr3_nt: TGTGCCAGCAGTTACCCGAGAGGGGGAGACACTGAAGCTTTCTTT
cdr3_aa: CASSYPRGGDTEAFF

v_call: TRBV7-3
j_call: TRBJ2-7
d_call: TRBD1
clone_size: NA
cdr3_length: 14
cdr3_nt: TGTGCCAGCAGCTCGACAGGGGACTCCTACGAGCAGTACTTC
cdr3_aa: CASSSTGDSYEQYF

v_call: TRBV5-6
j_call: TRBJ2-5
d_call: NA
clone_size: NA
cdr3_length: 13
cdr3_nt: TGTGCCAGCAGCTTAAGGAATGGGGAGACCCAGTACTTC
cdr3_aa: CASSLRNGETQYF

v_call: TRBV7-2
j_call: TRBJ2-7
d_call: NA
clone_size: NA
cdr3_length: 14
cdr3_nt: TGTGCCAGCAGCTTAGCGACTGACACAGGAAAGCAGTACTTC
cdr3_aa: CASSLATDTGKQYF

v_call: TRBV25-1
j_call: TRBJ2-1
d_call: TRBD1
clone_size: few
cdr3_length: 15
cdr3_nt: TGTGCCAGCAGTAGGCCCGGGACAGGCTACAATGAGCAGTTCTTC
cdr3_aa: CASSRPGTGYNEQFF

v_call: TRBV29-1
j_call: TRBJ2-1
d_call: NA
clone_size: NA
cdr3_length: 10
cdr3_nt: TGCAGCGTTGTCCGGGGGGAGCAGTTCTTC
cdr3_aa: CSVVRGEQFF

v_call: TRBV15
j_call: TRBJ1-5
d_call: NA
clone_size: NA
cdr3_length: 17
cdr3_nt: TGTGCCACCAGCAGACAACTCTTGGGCTCACCGGATCAGCCCCAGCATTTT
cdr3_aa: CATSRQLLGSPDQPQHF

v_call: TRBV12-5
j_call: TRBJ1-2
d_call: NA
clone_size: NA
cdr3_length: 15
cdr3_nt: TGTGCTAGTGGCACCGGGGATATCACTGGCTATGGCTACACCTTC
cdr3_aa: CASGTGDITGYGYTF

v_call: TRBV5-1
j_call: TRBJ1-2
d_call: NA
clone_size: once
cdr3_length: 14
cdr3_nt: TGCGCCAGCAGCCCGGACGGATCCCCCTATGGCTACACCTTC
cdr3_aa: CASSPDGSPYGYTF

v_call: TRBV13
j_call: TRBJ1-4
d_call: NA
clone_size: once
cdr3_length: 17
cdr3_nt: TGTGCCAGCAGCCTCGCCGGGACATCAGCAACTAATGAAAAACTGTTTTTT
cdr3_aa: CASSLAGTSATNEKLFF

v_call: TRBV29-1
j_call: TRBJ1-2
d_call: NA
clone_size: NA
cdr3_length: 11
cdr3_nt: TGCAGCGTTGAAGTTAGGTATGGCTACACCTTC
cdr3_aa: CSVEVRYGYTF

v_call: TRBV6-5
j_call: TRBJ1-3
d_call: TRBD1
clone_size: NA
cdr3_length: 15
cdr3_nt: TGTGCCAGCAGAAGCGGGACAGGGTCTGGAAACACCATATATTTT
cdr3_aa: CASRSGTGSGNTIYF

v_call: TRBV7-2
j_call: TRBJ1-4
d_call: NA
clone_size: once
cdr3_length: 13
cdr3_nt: TGTGCCAGCAGCTCCCCGTTAGATGAAAAACTGTTTTTT
cdr3_aa: CASSSPLDEKLFF

v_call: TRBV2
j_call: TRBJ1-1
d_call: TRBD1
clone_size: NA
cdr3_length: 15
cdr3_nt: TGTGCCAGCAAACCGATGGGACAGGAGGGAACTGAAGCTTTCTTT
cdr3_aa: CASKPMGQEGTEAFF

v_call: TRBV27
j_call: TRBJ1-5
d_call: NA
clone_size: NA
cdr3_length: 16
cdr3_nt: TGTGCCAGCAACCCAGGGGCCGGACAGATCAATCAGCCCCAGCATTTT
cdr3_aa: CASNPGAGQINQPQHF

v_call: TRBV27
j_call: TRBJ2-3
d_call: NA
clone_size: NA
cdr3_length: 12
cdr3_nt: TGTGCCAGCAGAAGGGGCACAGATACGCAGTATTTT
cdr3_aa: CASRRGTDTQYF

v_call: TRBV11-3
j_call: TRBJ2-2
d_call: NA
clone_size: NA
cdr3_length: 16
cdr3_nt: TGTGCCAGCAGCCCATATACACCATCGAACACCGGGGAGCTGTTTTTT
cdr3_aa: CASSPYTPSNTGELFF

v_call: TRBV2
j_call: TRBJ1-2
d_call: NA
clone_size: NA
cdr3_length: 12
cdr3_nt: TGTGCCAGCAGGGGGGACCACTATGGCTACACCTTC
cdr3_aa: CASRGDHYGYTF

v_call: TRBV23-1
j_call: TRBJ1-5
d_call: NA
clone_size: few
cdr3_length: 13
cdr3_nt: TGCGCCAGCAGCCACCTCGTACCGGGTCTGCAGCATTTT
cdr3_aa: CASSHLVPGLQHF

v_call: TRBV27
j_call: TRBJ2-7
d_call: NA
clone_size: NA
cdr3_length: 16
cdr3_nt: TGTGCCAGCAGTTTATCGCAGGGGGAGGGCTCCTACGAGCAGTACTTC
cdr3_aa: CASSLSQGEGSYEQYF

v_call: TRBV19
j_call: TRBJ1-1
d_call: TRBD1
clone_size: NA
cdr3_length: 17
cdr3_nt: TGTGCCAGTAGTTTGGGACAGTCGCCCCAACCGAACACTGAAGCTTTCTTT
cdr3_aa: CASSLGQSPQPNTEAFF

v_call: TRBV5-6
j_call: TRBJ2-6
d_call: NA
clone_size: NA
cdr3_length: 15
cdr3_nt: TGTGCCAGCAGCTCGGGTCCCACAGAGGCCAACGTCCTGACTTTC
cdr3_aa: CASSSGPTEANVLTF

v_call: TRBV28
j_call: TRBJ1-5
d_call: NA
clone_size: few
cdr3_length: 12
cdr3_nt: TGTGCCAGCAGTCCATTATTTCAGCCCCAGCATTTT
cdr3_aa: CASSPLFQPQHF

v_call: TRBV6-1
j_call: TRBJ2-1
d_call: NA
clone_size: NA
cdr3_length: 16
cdr3_nt: TGTGCCAGCAGTGAATCAACAATACTGGGGTACAATGAGCAGTTCTTC
cdr3_aa: CASSESTILGYNEQFF

v_call: TRBV5-1
j_call: TRBJ1-5
d_call: NA
clone_size: NA
cdr3_length: 15
cdr3_nt: TGCGCCAGCAGCTTGGGGGCAGGGTCTGATCAGCCCCAGCATTTT
cdr3_aa: CASSLGAGSDQPQHF

v_call: TRBV27
j_call: TRBJ1-6
d_call: NA
clone_size: NA
cdr3_length: 13
cdr3_nt: TGTGCCAGCACCCTCGGAGGTAATTCACCCCTCCACTTT
cdr3_aa: CASTLGGNSPLHF

v_call: TRBV19
j_call: TRBJ1-5
d_call: NA
clone_size: once
cdr3_length: 16
cdr3_nt: TGTGCCAGTACCCGACAGGAGACGAGCGGCAATCAGCCCCAGCATTTT
cdr3_aa: CASTRQETSGNQPQHF

v_call: TRBV29-1
j_call: TRBJ2-2
d_call: NA
clone_size: NA
cdr3_length: 13
cdr3_nt: TGCAGCGGCCAAGGACAGAACACCGGGGAGCTGTTTTTT
cdr3_aa: CSGQGQNTGELFF

v_call: TRBV19
j_call: TRBJ1-5
d_call: NA
clone_size: NA
cdr3_length: 14
cdr3_nt: TGTGCCAGTATCCTCCTTACAGGGAGGGAGCCCCAGCATTTT
cdr3_aa: CASILLTGREPQHF

v_call: TRBV11-2
j_call: TRBJ2-2
d_call: NA
clone_size: NA
cdr3_length: 15
cdr3_nt: TGTGCCAGCAGCTTAGATCGCGGACGGGGCGGGGAGCTGTTTTTT
cdr3_aa: CASSLDRGRGGELFF

v_call: TRBV5-4
j_call: TRBJ2-7
d_call: TRBD2
clone_size: NA
cdr3_length: 14
cdr3_nt: TGTGCCAGCAGCTTGGCCGTTGCGGGGGGCGAGCAGTACTTC
cdr3_aa: CASSLAVAGGEQYF

v_call: TRBV27
j_call: TRBJ1-3
d_call: TRBD1
clone_size: NA
cdr3_length: 15
cdr3_nt: TGTGCCAGCAGTTTAGACAGGGACTCTGGAAACACCATATATTTT
cdr3_aa: CASSLDRDSGNTIYF